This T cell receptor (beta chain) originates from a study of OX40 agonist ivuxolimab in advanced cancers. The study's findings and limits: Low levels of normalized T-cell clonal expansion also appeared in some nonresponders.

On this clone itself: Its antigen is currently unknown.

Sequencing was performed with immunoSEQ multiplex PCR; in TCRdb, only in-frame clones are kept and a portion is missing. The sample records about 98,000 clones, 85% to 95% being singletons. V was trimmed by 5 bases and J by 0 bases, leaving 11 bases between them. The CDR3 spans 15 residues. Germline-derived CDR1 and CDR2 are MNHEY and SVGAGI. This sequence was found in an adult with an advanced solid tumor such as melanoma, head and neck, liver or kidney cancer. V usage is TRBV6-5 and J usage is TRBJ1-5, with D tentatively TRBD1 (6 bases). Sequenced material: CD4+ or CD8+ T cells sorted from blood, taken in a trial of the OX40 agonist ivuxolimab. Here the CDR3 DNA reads TGTGCCAGCAGTGCCAGGGGATATAGCAATCAGCCCCAGCATTTT. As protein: CASSARGYSNQPQHF.